The rows below give T cell receptor beta chains drawn from one sample of a study of blood T cell repertoires in COVID-19. Clones were read by immunoSEQ multiplex PCR, and TCRdb kept only the in-frame ones, dropping some. The sample holds 65,000 to 70,000 clones, over 80% seen once. The sequencing sample was made of peripheral blood. The receptors were gathered from a man in his forties or fifties with active COVID-19. Both conserved end residues are part of each CDR3.

j_call	v_call	cdr3_aa
TRBJ2-1	TRBV2	CASSDIAGGSSNEQFF
TRBJ2-4	TRBV6-5	CASSYANRVHIQYF
TRBJ2-7	TRBV18	CASSELAGGLYEQYF
TRBJ1-1	TRBV5-1	CASSLIRRDTEAFF
TRBJ2-3	TRBV4-2	CASSQDWRTGTDTQYF
TRBJ1-5	TRBV2	CASSEHLSSNQPQHF
TRBJ2-1	TRBV9	CASSPQVGLAGYEQFF
TRBJ1-4	TRBV12-5	CASGPGQGREKLFF
TRBJ2-7	TRBV5-1	CASSTIATGAEQYF
TRBJ1-1	TRBV18	CASSPSVQISTEAFF
TRBJ1-5	TRBV18	CASSQGAYSNQPQHF
TRBJ2-1	TRBV12-5	CASGAGLTYNEQFF
TRBJ1-4	TRBV4-1	CASSQPLDGRGEKLFF
TRBJ2-2	TRBV6-5	CASSYTSGNTGELFF
TRBJ2-7	TRBV19	CASSRRKKSNSYEQYF
TRBJ2-2	TRBV18	CASSPKIGAGELFF
TRBJ2-2	TRBV7-2	CASSFRAGGTTGELFF
TRBJ2-2	TRBV6-4	CASSDTGTPRSTGELFF
TRBJ2-1	TRBV9	CASSPDRVSYNEQFF
TRBJ1-1	TRBV14	CASSQDGGTGSTEAFF
TRBJ2-7	TRBV4-3	CASSQVARALYEQYF
TRBJ2-1	TRBV7-2	CASSLSTSGYNEQFF
TRBJ1-5	TRBV21-1	CASTSSETYSNQPQHF
TRBJ2-5	TRBV19	CASTSWVGGRETQYF
TRBJ1-4	TRBV18	CASSPKTGNTEKLFF
TRBJ2-5	TRBV3-1/TRBV3-2	CASSQGRSSGGVETQYF